This T cell receptor (beta chain) was retrieved from a study of blood T cell dynamics during melanoma immunotherapy. For this clone: Within the sample, other DNA sequences also encode this same CDR3.

The CDR3 loop spans 17 amino acids. Per germline, CDR1 LGHNA and CDR2 YNFKEQ. V was clipped by 1 base and J by 2 bases; unmatched bases: 7. TCRdb's table, derived via immunoSEQ multiplex PCR, lists solely in-frame clones and lacks some. The table records over a thousand clones, 85% to 90% of them present only once. Time point denoted: pre-treatment baseline. The J gene is TRBJ1-5, the V gene TRBV4-2; 8 bases are a match to TRBD1. The TCR comes from a human donor with melanoma. This specimen consisted of effector memory CD8+ T cells from blood, obtained from a patient treated with checkpoint blockade. Here the CDR3 reads CASSQVLDRVGNQPQHF. In nucleotides, the CDR3 is TGTGCCAGCAGCCAAGTACTGGACAGGGTAGGCAATCAGCCCCAGCATTTT.